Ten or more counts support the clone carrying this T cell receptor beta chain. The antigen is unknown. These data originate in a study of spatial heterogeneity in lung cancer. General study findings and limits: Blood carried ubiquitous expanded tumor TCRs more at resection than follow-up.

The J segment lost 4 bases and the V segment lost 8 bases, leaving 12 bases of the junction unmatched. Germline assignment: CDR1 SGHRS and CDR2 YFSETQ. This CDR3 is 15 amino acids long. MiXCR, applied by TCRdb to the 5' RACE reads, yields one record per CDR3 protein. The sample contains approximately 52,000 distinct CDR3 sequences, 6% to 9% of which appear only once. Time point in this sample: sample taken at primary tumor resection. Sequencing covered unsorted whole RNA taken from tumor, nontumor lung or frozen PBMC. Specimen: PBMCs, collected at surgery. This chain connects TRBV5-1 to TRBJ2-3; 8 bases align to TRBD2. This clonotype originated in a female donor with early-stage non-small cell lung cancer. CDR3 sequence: CARRTSGGSADTQYF. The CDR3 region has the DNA TGCGCCAGGAGAACGTCGGGGGGGAGCGCAGATACGCAGTATTTT.